Below, 12 T cell receptor beta chains from the same sample are listed, as sequenced in a study of blood T cell repertoires in COVID-19. Assay used: immunoSEQ multiplex PCR; TCRdb lists only in-frame clones, some missing. The sample has more than 200,000 clones, 85% to 90% seen once. Sequencing input: peripheral blood. These TCRs come from a woman aged 55-70 years with COVID-19, enrolled during active disease.

V usage is TRBV11-2 and J usage is TRBJ2-1, with TRBD2 matching over 7 bases. CDR1 and CDR2 (germline): SGHAT, FQNNGV. V shed 5 bases and J 4 bases; nucleotides not matched to a gene: 8. CDR3 length equals 15 residues. The CDR3 loop is CASSDGTILYNEQFF. CDR3 bases: TGTGCCAGCAGCGACGGGACTATACTATACAATGAGCAGTTCTTC.

CDR3 amino acids: CASTSKAGYNEQFF. The CDR3 DNA follows: TGTGCCAGTACCTCGAAAGCGGGATACAATGAGCAGTTCTTC. The chain employs TRBV19 and TRBJ2-1; the match to TRBD2 covers 7 bases. CDR1 is LNHDA, CDR2 SQIVND, per germline (reference sequence). The CDR3 consists of 14 residues. The trim removed 7 bases at V and 4 bases at J, leaving 7 bases unmatched.

V and J are TRBV18 and TRBJ2-1; 12 bases are a match to TRBD2. Germline V gene lookup returns CDR1 KGHSH and CDR2 LQKENI. The CDR3 length is 17 residues. V shed 3 bases and J 7 bases; nucleotides not matched to a gene: 10. CDR3 sequence (DNA): TGTGCCAGCTCACCCCTAGCGGGAGGGCCAAGTATAAATGAGCAGTTCTTC. Translating it yields CASSPLAGGPSINEQFF. Combining the CDR3 with reference TRBV18 and TRBJ2-1 gives the whole variable domain NAGVMQNPRHLVRRRGQEARLRCSPMKGHSHVYWYRQLPEEGLKFMVYLQKENIIDESGMPKERFSAEFPKEGPSILRIQQVVRGDSAAYFCASSPLAGGPSINEQFFGPGTRLTVL.

This chain links TRBV20-1 with TRBJ2-1, with D possibly being TRBD1 (5 bases). The CDR3 is made up of 11 amino acids. Looked up from germline, CDR1 is DFQATT and CDR2 is SNEGSKA (reference sequence). In DNA, the CDR3 is TGCACGAGACAGCATTACAATGAGCAGTTCTTC. It yields the protein CTRQHYNEQFF.

The chain combines TRBV5-1 with TRBJ2-1, with 8 bases that match TRBD2. The CDR3 is 15 amino acids. Germline CDR1 and CDR2: SGHRS and YFSETQ. Germline trimming cut 0 bases from V and 3 bases from J; bases unmatched to any gene: 2. CDR3 in amino acids: CASSLGAGGYNEQFF. The CDR3 DNA sequence: TGCGCCAGCAGCTTGGGGGCGGGAGGCTACAATGAGCAGTTCTTC.

The chain uses TRBV7-2 and TRBJ1-3, with D hard to call. The CDR3 loop spans 14 amino acids. The V end was cut by 3 bases, the J end by 3 bases, with 9 bases between. The germline V gene has CDR1 SGHTA and CDR2 FQGNSA. The CDR3 coding sequence is TGTGCCAGCAGCTTGAGCCCTGGTGGAAACACCATATATTTT. This codes for CASSLSPGGNTIYF.

The chain carries TRBV30 and TRBJ2-2, with 7 bases matching TRBD2. Trimming at V came to 5 bases and at J to 5 bases, leaving 2 bases not matched to a gene. This CDR3 is 12 amino acids long. Germline CDR1 is GTSNPN and CDR2 is SVGIG (reference sequence). The CDR3 spells CAWAAGTGELFF. CDR3 DNA sequence: TGTGCCTGGGCAGCGGGAACCGGGGAGCTGTTTTTT.

The gene calls are TRBV20-1 and TRBJ1-2; no clear D gene. CDR3 length: 11 residues. CDR1 is DFQATT, CDR2 SNEGSKA, per germline (reference sequence). Deletions cut 3 bases from V and 3 bases from J, with 5 bases between. The CDR3 is CSAREDYGYTF. CDR3 DNA sequence: TGCAGTGCTAGGGAGGACTATGGCTACACCTTC.

The table lists this clone with a count of one. The chain combines TRBV12-3 or TRBV12-4 with TRBJ2-7; 11 bases are shared with TRBD2. The CDR3 is made up of 13 amino acids. The V gene end was trimmed by 6 bases and the J gene end by 2 bases; junction bases not matched to a gene: 0. CDR3 in amino acids: CASRLAGAYEQYF. In DNA, the CDR3 is TGTGCCAGCAGACTAGCGGGAGCCTACGAGCAGTACTTC.

The chain links TRBV6-2 or TRBV6-3 to TRBJ2-1, with 9 positions matching TRBD2. Germline trimming cut 4 bases from V and 7 bases from J; bases unmatched to any gene: 8. The CDR3 covers 15 residues. Germline CDR1 and CDR2: MNHEY and SVGEGT. CDR3 coding DNA: TGTGCCAGCAGTTCCGGGACTAGCCCGTTTAATGAGCAGTTCTTC. Protein sequence: CASSSGTSPFNEQFF.

A few counts support this clone. This sequence joins TRBV7-9 and TRBJ2-7; the D gene is possibly TRBD2 (5 bases). Germline V gene lookup returns CDR1 SEHNR and CDR2 FQNEAQ (reference sequence). V lost 1 base and J 2 bases, leaving 15 bases between the germline ends. CDR3 length equals 16 residues. In DNA, the CDR3 is TGTGCCAGCAGCTTAGGAGGGTCGGGGTCAACCTACGAGCAGTACTTC. Its protein product is CASSLGGSGSTYEQYF.

This chain joins TRBV28 and TRBJ1-3; 7 nucleotides align to TRBD1. With V trimmed by 6 bases and J by 0 bases, 5 bases remained unmatched. The CDR3 runs 15 residues. Germline loops: CDR1 MDHEN, CDR2 SYDVKM. The CDR3 nucleotides read TGTGCCAGCAGATACCGGGACAGCTCTGGAAACACCATATATTTT. Its translation: CASRYRDSSGNTIYF.